This record concerns one TCR beta chain sequence. Total RNA was isolated from each sample in quantities of at least 6 micrograms. For the second PCR, which ran for about 7 to 12 cycles, a sample-barcoded 5' primer and a J-beta primer mix were used. Using its own MiXCR run on the 5' RACE reads, TCRdb lists one record per CDR3 protein. The sample consists of 600,000 to 650,000 distinct CDR3 sequences, around 54% of them appearing once. This record comes from a study of blood T cells in healthy people across ages. The germline gives CDR1 DFQATT, CDR2 SNEGSKA (reference sequence). The CDR3 has 14 residues. The ends were cut back, 0 bases at V and 4 bases at J, with 12 bases in the middle.

The sample comprised blood. The gene calls are TRBV20-1 and TRBJ2-5, with D maybe TRBD2 (5 bases). This TCR was recovered from a man aged 55-75 years in good health. CDR3 sequence: CSARDIGVVETQYF. CDR3 DNA: TGCAGTGCTAGAGATATCGGGGTGGTAGAGACCCAGTACTTC.